Following are 9 T cell receptor beta chains from one sample sequenced in a study of blood T cell repertoires in COVID-19. This table comes from immunoSEQ multiplex PCR, and its TCRdb copy is limited to in-frame clones, with some not included. The sample carries some 380,000 clones, approximately 77% recorded once. The sample was peripheral blood. These receptors all come from a human donor with acute or convalescent COVID-19. The donor label of this sample is uncertain.

This chain connects TRBV28 to TRBJ1-2; the D gene is possibly TRBD1 (5 bases). The V gene lost 10 bases and the J gene lost 1 base, with 13 bases spanning the gap. Germline V gene lookup returns CDR1 MDHEN and CDR2 SYDVKM. This CDR3 contains 13 residues. DNA for the CDR3: TGTGCCACCAGGACATTGAATAACTATGGCTACACCTTC. Its protein is CATRTLNNYGYTF.

The genes are TRBV2 and TRBJ2-3, with TRBD2 as a possible D gene (6 bases). The V end was cut by 4 bases, the J end by 3 bases, with 23 bases between. The CDR3 runs to 18 residues. Looked up from germline, CDR1 is SNHLY and CDR2 is FYNNEI. The CDR3 protein is CASSALGLSGEDTDTQYF. The CDR3 DNA reads TGTGCCAGCAGTGCCTTGGGCTTATCGGGGGAGGATACAGATACGCAGTATTTT.

J is TRBJ1-5 and V is TRBV28; D not certain. The germline V gene has CDR1 MDHEN and CDR2 SYDVKM. CDR3 length equals 12 residues. Trimming removed 1 base from V and 11 bases from J, with 9 bases in between. CDR3 protein: CASSLYPRAQHF. For the CDR3, the DNA is TGTGCCAGCAGTTTATACCCGAGAGCCCAGCATTTT.

V gene TRBV5-1 combines with J gene TRBJ2-1; TRBD2 matches 11 bases. The CDR3 has 16 amino acids. Germline values: CDR1 SGHRS, CDR2 YFSETQ. The V and J ends lost 4 bases and 2 bases, in that order; junction bases with no gene match: 5. Here the CDR3 reads CASSPPTSGAYNEQFF. CDR3 DNA sequence: TGCGCCAGCAGCCCCCCGACTAGCGGGGCCTACAATGAGCAGTTCTTC.

The rearrangement uses TRBV6-5 and TRBJ1-2; D remains ambiguous. Trimming pared 6 bases from V and 6 bases from J, leaving 14 bases between. CDR3 length equals 13 residues. Germline loops: CDR1 MNHEY, CDR2 SVGAGI. The CDR3 nucleotides are TGTGCCAGCAGGCCCACAAGGAGGCATGGCTACACCTTC. Its protein product is CASRPTRRHGYTF.

Here the CDR3 reads CASSSAPQGAVYGYTF. CDR3 sequence (DNA): TGTGCCAGCAGCTCAGCCCCACAGGGGGCTGTCTATGGCTACACCTTC. The rearrangement joins TRBV11-2 to TRBJ1-2; 9 nucleotides line up with TRBD1. J gave up 4 bases and V 4 bases, and 10 bases lay outside the gene matches. Germline CDR1 is SGHAT and CDR2 is FQNNGV. There are 16 residues in the CDR3.

This sequence joins TRBV18 and TRBJ1-1; TRBD1 is a possible D gene (6 bases). Trimming removed 4 bases from V and 4 bases from J, with 13 bases in between. CDR3 length equals 14 residues. Per the germline V gene, CDR1 is KGHSH and CDR2 is LQKENI. CDR3 residues: CASSQEGGGTEAFF. CDR3 bases: TGTGCCAGCTCACAAGAGGGAGGGGGCACTGAAGCTTTCTTT. Together with reference TRBV18 and TRBJ1-1, the CDR3 gives the full variable domain: NAGVMQNPRHLVRRRGQEARLRCSPMKGHSHVYWYRQLPEEGLKFMVYLQKENIIDESGMPKERFSAEFPKEGPSILRIQQVVRGDSAAYFCASSQEGGGTEAFFGQGTRLTVV.

The rearrangement uses TRBV19 and TRBJ2-4, with D perhaps matching TRBD1 (5 bases). The CDR3 totals 13 residues. Germline V gene lookup returns CDR1 LNHDA and CDR2 SQIVND (reference sequence). Trimming took off 4 bases at V and 7 bases at J, with 11 bases between the two ends. The DNA for the CDR3 is TGTGCCAGTAGTAGCCGACAGTCGAACATTCAGTACTTC. It is translated as CASSSRQSNIQYF.

The chain uses TRBV19 and TRBJ1-6, with 9 bases identical to TRBD1. V was clipped by 6 bases and J by 6 bases; unmatched bases: 6. The CDR3 is 15 amino acids. The germline gives CDR1 LNHDA, CDR2 SQIVND (reference sequence). CDR3 loop: CASRTTGGSNSPLHF. Written as DNA, the CDR3 is TGTGCCAGTAGGACGACAGGGGGGTCTAATTCACCCCTCCACTTT.